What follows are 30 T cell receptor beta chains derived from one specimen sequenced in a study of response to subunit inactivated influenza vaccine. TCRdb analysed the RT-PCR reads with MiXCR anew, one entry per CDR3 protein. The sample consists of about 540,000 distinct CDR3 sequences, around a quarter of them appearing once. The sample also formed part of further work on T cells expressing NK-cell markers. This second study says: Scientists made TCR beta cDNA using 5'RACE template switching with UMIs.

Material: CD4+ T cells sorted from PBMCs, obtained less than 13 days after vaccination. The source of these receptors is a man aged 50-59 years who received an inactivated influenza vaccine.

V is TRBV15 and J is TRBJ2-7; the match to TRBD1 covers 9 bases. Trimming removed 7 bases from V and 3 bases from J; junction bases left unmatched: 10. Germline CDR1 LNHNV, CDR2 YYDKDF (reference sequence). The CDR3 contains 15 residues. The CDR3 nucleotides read TGTGCCACCACCCCGGGACAGGGAACCCGCTACGAGCAGTACTTC. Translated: CATTPGQGTRYEQYF.

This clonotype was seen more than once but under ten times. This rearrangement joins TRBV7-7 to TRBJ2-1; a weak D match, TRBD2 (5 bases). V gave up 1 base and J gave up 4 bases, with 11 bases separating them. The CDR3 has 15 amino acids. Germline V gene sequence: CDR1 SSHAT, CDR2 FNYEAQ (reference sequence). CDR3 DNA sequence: TGTGCCAGCAGCTTAGAAGGAGGAAAATACAATGAGCAGTTCTTC. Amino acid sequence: CASSLEGGKYNEQFF.

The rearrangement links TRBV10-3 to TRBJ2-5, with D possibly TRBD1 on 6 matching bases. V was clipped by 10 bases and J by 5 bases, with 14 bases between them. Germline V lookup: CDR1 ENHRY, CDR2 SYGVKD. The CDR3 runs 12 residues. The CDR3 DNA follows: TGTGCCACCGCACAGGGCCCGGAGACCCAGTACTTC. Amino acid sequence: CATAQGPETQYF.

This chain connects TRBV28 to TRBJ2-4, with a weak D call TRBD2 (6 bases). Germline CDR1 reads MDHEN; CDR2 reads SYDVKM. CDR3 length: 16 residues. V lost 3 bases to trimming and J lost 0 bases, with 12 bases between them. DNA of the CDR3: TGTGCCAGCAGTTTCCGGGACTGGAAAGCCAAAAACATTCAGTACTTC. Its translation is CASSFRDWKAKNIQYF.

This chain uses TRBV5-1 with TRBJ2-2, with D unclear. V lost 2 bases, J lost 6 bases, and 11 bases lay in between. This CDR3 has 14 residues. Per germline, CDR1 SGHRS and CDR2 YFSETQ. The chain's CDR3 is CASSFSRTAGELFF. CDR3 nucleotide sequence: TGCGCCAGCAGCTTTTCCAGAACAGCCGGGGAGCTGTTTTTT.

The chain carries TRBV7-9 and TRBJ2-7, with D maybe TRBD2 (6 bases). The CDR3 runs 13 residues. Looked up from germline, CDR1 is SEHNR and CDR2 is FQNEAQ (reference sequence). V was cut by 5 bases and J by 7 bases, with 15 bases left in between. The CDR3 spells CASSVKIAAEQYF. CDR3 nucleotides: TGTGCCAGCAGCGTTAAAATAGCGGCTGAGCAGTACTTC.

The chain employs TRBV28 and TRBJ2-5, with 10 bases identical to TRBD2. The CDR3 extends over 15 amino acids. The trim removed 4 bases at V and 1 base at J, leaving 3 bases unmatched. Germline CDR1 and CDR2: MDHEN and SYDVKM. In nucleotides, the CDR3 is TGTGCCAGCAGTTCGACTAGCGGGCCCCAAGAGACCCAGTACTTC. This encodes CASSSTSGPQETQYF.

The CDR3 DNA is TGTGCCAGCAGTTTCGGGCTAGCGGGGCGAGATACGCAGTATTTT. It yields the protein CASSFGLAGRDTQYF. V usage is TRBV12-3 or TRBV12-4 and J usage is TRBJ2-3, with 9 bases lining up with TRBD2. Trimming cost V 3 bases and J 5 bases; bases outside gene matches: 6. There are 15 residues in the CDR3.

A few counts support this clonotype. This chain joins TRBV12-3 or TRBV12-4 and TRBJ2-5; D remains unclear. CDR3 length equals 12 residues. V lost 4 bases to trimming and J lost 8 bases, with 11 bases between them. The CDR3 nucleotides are TGTGCCAGCAGTTCTCTGATCGTCACCCAGTACTTC. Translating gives CASSSLIVTQYF.

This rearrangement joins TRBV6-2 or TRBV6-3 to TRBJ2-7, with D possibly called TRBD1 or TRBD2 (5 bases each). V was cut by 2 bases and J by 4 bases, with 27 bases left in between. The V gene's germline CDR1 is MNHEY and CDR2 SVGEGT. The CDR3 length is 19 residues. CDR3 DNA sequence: TGTGCCAGCAGTTACGACGGGACCCCAAGACTCAGTGCGGTTTACGAGCAGTACTTC. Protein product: CASSYDGTPRLSAVYEQYF.

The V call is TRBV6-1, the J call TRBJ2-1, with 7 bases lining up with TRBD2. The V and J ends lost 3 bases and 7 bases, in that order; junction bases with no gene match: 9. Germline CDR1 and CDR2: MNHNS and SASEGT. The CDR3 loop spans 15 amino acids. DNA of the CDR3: TGTGCCAGCAGTGACCCGGGACTAAATAAGAATGAGCAGTTCTTC. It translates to CASSDPGLNKNEQFF.

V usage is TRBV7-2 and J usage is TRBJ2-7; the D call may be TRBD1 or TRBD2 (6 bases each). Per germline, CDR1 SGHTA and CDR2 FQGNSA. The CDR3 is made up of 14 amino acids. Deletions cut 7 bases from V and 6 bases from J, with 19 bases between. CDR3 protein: CASTLGGTVIEQYF. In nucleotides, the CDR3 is TGTGCCAGCACCCTAGGGGGGACGGTCATCGAGCAGTACTTC.

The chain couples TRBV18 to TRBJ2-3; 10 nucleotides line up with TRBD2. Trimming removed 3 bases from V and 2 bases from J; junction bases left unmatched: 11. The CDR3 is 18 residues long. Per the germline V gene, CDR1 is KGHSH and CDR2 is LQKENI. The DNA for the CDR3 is TGTGCCAGCTCACCTAACCCCTCAGCGGGGGGGCACACAGATACGCAGTATTTT. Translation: CASSPNPSAGGHTDTQYF.

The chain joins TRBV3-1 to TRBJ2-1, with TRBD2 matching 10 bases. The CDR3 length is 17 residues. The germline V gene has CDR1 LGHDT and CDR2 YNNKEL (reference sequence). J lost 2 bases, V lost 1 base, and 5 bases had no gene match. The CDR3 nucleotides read TGTGCCAGCAGCCAAGGGCTAGCGGGAGTCCCCTACAATGAGCAGTTCTTC. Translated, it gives CASSQGLAGVPYNEQFF.

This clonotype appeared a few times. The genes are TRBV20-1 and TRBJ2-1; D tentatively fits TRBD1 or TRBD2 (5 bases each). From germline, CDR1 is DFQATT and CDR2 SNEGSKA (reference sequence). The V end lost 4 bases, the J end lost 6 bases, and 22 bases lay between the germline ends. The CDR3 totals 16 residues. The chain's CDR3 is CSAKGWPGPKINEQFF. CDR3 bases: TGCAGTGCTAAAGGGTGGCCGGGACCGAAAATCAATGAGCAGTTCTTC.

CDR3 DNA sequence: TGTGCCAGCAGCCCGCACGGATCCTTGGGGGAGACCCAGTACTTC. Translating gives CASSPHGSLGETQYF. The chain has TRBV7-2 and TRBJ2-5; no clear D gene. This CDR3 is built from 15 residues. CDR1 and CDR2 (germline): SGHTA, FQGNSA. The V end lost 5 bases, the J end lost 5 bases, and 18 bases lay between the germline ends.

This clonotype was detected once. CDR3 DNA sequence: TGCGCCAGCAGCTTGGAGTCTAGCGGGAGGGTGTACGAGCAGTACTTC. Translated: CASSLESSGRVYEQYF. The chain carries TRBV5-1 and TRBJ2-7; 12 bases match TRBD2. The germline V gene encodes CDR1 SGHRS and CDR2 YFSETQ. The V segment lost 0 bases and the J segment 4 bases; nucleotides outside the gene matches: 5. This CDR3 is built from 16 residues.

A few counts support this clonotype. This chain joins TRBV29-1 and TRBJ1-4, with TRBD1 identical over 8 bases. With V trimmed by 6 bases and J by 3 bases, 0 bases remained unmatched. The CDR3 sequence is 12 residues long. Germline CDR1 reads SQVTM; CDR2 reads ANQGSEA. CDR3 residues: CSVQGANEKLFF. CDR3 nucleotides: TGCAGCGTACAGGGGGCTAATGAAAAACTGTTTTTT.

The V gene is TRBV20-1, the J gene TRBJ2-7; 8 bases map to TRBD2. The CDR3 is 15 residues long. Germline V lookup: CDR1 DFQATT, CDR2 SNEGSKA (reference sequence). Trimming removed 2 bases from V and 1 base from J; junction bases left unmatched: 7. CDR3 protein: CSARPGGGNSYEQYF. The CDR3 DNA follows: TGCAGTGCTAGACCGGGCGGGGGGAATTCCTACGAGCAGTACTTC.

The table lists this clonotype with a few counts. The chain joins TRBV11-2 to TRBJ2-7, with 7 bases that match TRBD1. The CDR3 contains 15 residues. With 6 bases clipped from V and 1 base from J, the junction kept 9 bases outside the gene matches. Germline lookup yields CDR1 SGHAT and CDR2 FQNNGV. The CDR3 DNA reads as TGTGCCAGCAGTAGGGGGCCTGGGGGATCCTACGAGCAGTACTTC. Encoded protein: CASSRGPGGSYEQYF. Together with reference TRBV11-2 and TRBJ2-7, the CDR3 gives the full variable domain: EAGVAQSPRYKIIEKRQSVAFWCNPISGHATLYWYQQILGQGPKLLIQFQNNGVVDDSQLPKDRFSAERLKGVDSTLKIQPAKLEDSAVYLCASSRGPGGSYEQYFGPGTRLTVT.

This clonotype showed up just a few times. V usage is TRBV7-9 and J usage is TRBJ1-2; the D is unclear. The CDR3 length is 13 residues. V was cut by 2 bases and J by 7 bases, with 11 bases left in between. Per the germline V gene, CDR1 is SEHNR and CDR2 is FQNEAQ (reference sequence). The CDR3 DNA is TGTGCCAGCAGCTTAAGATTAAACGGTGGCTACACCTTC. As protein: CASSLRLNGGYTF. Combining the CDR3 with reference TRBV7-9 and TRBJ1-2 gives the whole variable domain DTGVSQNPRHKITKRGQNVTFRCDPISEHNRLYWYRQTLGQGPEFLTYFQNEAQLEKSRLLSDRFSAERPKGSFSTLEIQRTEQGDSAMYLCASSLRLNGGYTFGSGTRLTVV.

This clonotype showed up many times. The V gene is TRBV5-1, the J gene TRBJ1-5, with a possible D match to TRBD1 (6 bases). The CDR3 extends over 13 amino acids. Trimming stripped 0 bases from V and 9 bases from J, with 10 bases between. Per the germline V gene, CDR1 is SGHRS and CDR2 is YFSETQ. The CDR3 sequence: CASSLDRDAPQHF. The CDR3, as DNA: TGCGCCAGCAGCTTGGACAGGGACGCGCCCCAGCATTTT.

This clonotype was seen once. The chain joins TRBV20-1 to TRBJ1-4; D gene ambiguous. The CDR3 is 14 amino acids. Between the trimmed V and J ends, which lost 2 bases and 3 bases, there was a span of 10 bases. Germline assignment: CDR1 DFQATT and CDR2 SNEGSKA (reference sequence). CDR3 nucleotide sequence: TGCAGTGCTAGAAAGGGCAGTTCTAATGAAAAACTGTTTTTT. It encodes CSARKGSSNEKLFF.

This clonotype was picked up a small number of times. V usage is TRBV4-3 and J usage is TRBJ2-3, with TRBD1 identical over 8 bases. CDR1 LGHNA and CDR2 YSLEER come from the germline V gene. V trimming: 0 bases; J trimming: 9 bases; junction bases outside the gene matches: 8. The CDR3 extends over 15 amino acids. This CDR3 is CASSQDSGQGITQYF. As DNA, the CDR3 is TGCGCCAGCAGCCAAGATTCCGGACAGGGTATAACGCAGTATTTT.

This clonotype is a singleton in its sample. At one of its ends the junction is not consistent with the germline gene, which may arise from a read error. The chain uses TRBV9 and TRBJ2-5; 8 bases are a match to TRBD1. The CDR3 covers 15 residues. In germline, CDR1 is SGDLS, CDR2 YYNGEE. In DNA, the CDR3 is TGTGCCAGCAGCGTAGAGCAGGGGGCAGGTGAGACCCAGCACTTC. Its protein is CASSVEQGAGETQHF.

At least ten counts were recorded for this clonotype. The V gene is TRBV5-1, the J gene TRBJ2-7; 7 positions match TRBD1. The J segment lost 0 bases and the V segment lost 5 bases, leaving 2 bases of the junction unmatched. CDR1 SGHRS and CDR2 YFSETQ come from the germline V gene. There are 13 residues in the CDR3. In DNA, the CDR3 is TGCGCCAGCAGGAAGGGGGCCTCCTACGAGCAGTACTTC. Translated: CASRKGASYEQYF.

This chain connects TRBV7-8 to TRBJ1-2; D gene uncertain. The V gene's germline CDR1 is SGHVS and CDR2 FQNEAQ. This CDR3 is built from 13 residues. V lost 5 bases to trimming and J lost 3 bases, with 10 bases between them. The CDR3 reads CASSPPQDYGYTF. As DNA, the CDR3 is TGTGCCAGCAGCCCGCCCCAGGACTATGGCTACACCTTC. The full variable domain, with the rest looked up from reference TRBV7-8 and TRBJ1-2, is GAGVSQSPRYKVAKRGQDVALRCDPISGHVSLFWYQQALGQGPEFLTYFQNEAQLDKSGLPSDRFFAERPEGSVSTLKIQRTQQEDSAVYLCASSPPQDYGYTFGSGTRLTVV.

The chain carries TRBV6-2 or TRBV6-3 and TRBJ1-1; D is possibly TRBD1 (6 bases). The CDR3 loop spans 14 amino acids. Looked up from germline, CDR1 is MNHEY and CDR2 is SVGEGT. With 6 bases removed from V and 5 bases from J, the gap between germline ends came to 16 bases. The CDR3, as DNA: TGTGCCAGCAGAGACGGGCAGGGGTTGACTGAAGCTTTCTTT. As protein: CASRDGQGLTEAFF.

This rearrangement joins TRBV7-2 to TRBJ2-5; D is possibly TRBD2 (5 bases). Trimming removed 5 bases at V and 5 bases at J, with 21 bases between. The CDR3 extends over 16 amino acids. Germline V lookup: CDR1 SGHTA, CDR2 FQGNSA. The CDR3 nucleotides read TGTGCCAGCAGCCCACGGGGTTCGCGAGGGATGGAGACCCAGTACTTC. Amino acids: CASSPRGSRGMETQYF.

The chain's CDR3 is CASSERQNIAKNIQYF. In DNA, the CDR3 is TGTGCCAGCAGCGAACGACAGAACATAGCCAAAAACATTCAGTACTTC. The rearrangement joins TRBV12-3 or TRBV12-4 to TRBJ2-4; TRBD1 is a possible D gene (5 bases). The CDR3 consists of 16 residues. Trimming cost V 6 bases and J 0 bases, with 15 bases left between them.